Presented here are 10 T cell receptor beta chains from one specimen sequenced in a study of blood T cell repertoires in COVID-19. TCRdb's copy holds only in-frame clones and misses some; the assay was immunoSEQ multiplex PCR. The data hold fewer than 110,000 clones, with 84% observed a single time. Input material: peripheral blood. These receptors came from a human donor in a cohort sampled during active COVID-19.

The chain links TRBV9 to TRBJ2-3, with 7 bases aligning to TRBD2. J was trimmed by 0 bases and V by 7 bases; bases with no gene match: 8. Germline assignment: CDR1 SGDLS and CDR2 YYNGEE. This CDR3 is built from 15 residues. The CDR3 DNA sequence: TGTGCCAGCCAACCCCCAGCGGGAAGCACAGATACGCAGTATTTT. This encodes CASQPPAGSTDTQYF.

The chain employs TRBV3-1 (or the pseudogene TRBV3-2) and TRBJ2-5; 8 bases are shared with TRBD2. This CDR3 is 14 amino acids long. CDR1 is LGHDT and CDR2 is YNNKEL in the germline V gene (reference sequence). V lost 4 bases and J lost 5; bases outside the gene matches: 6. The CDR3 reads CASSRRGGRETQYF. CDR3 coding DNA: TGTGCCAGCAGCCGACGGGGGGGCCGGGAGACCCAGTACTTC.

The rearrangement uses TRBV5-1 and TRBJ1-3, with D possibly being TRBD1 (5 bases). Trimming cost V 4 bases and J 2 bases, with 16 bases left between them. Per the germline V gene, CDR1 is SGHRS and CDR2 is YFSETQ. The CDR3 covers 16 residues. This chain's CDR3 is CASSAGRQGAGNTIYF. CDR3 nucleotides: TGCGCCAGCAGCGCGGGACGCCAGGGAGCTGGAAACACCATATATTTT.

In DNA form, the CDR3 reads TGTGCCAGCTCCCCCGGGACTGTGGATACGCAGTATTTT. Its translation: CASSPGTVDTQYF. The gene calls are TRBV18 and TRBJ2-3; D perhaps matches TRBD2 (6 bases). Germline V gene data show CDR1 as KGHSH and CDR2 as LQKENI. V shed 6 bases and J shed 6 bases, with 13 bases lying between them. CDR3 length equals 13 residues.

J is TRBJ2-7 and V is TRBV30; the D gene is possibly TRBD2 (5 bases). CDR3 length: 13 residues. V was pared by 7 bases and J by 2 bases, with 15 bases between. The germline gives CDR1 GTSNPN, CDR2 SVGIG (reference sequence). The CDR3 here is CAFEAGTAYEQYF. Written as DNA, the CDR3 is TGTGCCTTTGAGGCGGGTACCGCCTACGAGCAGTACTTC. Drawing the rest from reference TRBV30 and TRBJ2-7, the complete variable domain is SQTIHQWPATLVQPVGSPLSLECTVEGTSNPNLYWYRQAAGRGLQLLFYSVGIGQISSEVPQNLSASRPQDRQFILSSKKLLLSDSGFYLCAFEAGTAYEQYFGPGTRLTVT.

The chain has TRBV19 and TRBJ1-2; 7 bases map to TRBD1. The CDR3 totals 12 residues. Per the germline V gene, CDR1 is LNHDA and CDR2 is SQIVND (reference sequence). V was clipped by 6 bases and J by 4 bases; unmatched bases: 2. Written as DNA, the CDR3 is TGTGCCAGTAGGGGACAGAGCTATGGCTACACCTTC. It encodes CASRGQSYGYTF.

The chain uses TRBV4-1 and TRBJ2-3; D possibly corresponds to TRBD2 (5 bases). V dropped 0 bases and J dropped 11 bases, with 9 bases sitting between them. This CDR3 is 12 amino acids long. Germline V gene sequence: CDR1 MGHRA, CDR2 YSYEKL. The CDR3 here is CASSQERTGQYF. CDR3 coding DNA: TGCGCCAGCAGCCAAGAAAGGACTGGGCAGTATTTT.

This rearrangement joins TRBV2 to TRBJ1-2; 8 positions agree with TRBD1. Germline V gives CDR1 SNHLY, CDR2 FYNNEI. The CDR3 length is 17 residues. Trimming removed 3 bases from V and 1 base from J; junction bases left unmatched: 10. The CDR3 nucleotides read TGTGCCAGCAGTGAGGGGCAGGGGGCTAAGGATAACTATGGCTACACCTTC. Its protein is CASSEGQGAKDNYGYTF.

The chain employs TRBV4-1 and TRBJ1-6; a possible D gene is TRBD1 (6 bases). Germline V gene lookup returns CDR1 MGHRA and CDR2 YSYEKL. V lost 5 bases and J 0 bases, leaving 14 bases between the germline ends. This CDR3 region has 17 residues. For the CDR3, the DNA is TGCGCCAGCAGCATCAGGGGAATTAGCTCCTATAATTCACCCCTCCACTTT. Amino acid sequence: CASSIRGISSYNSPLHF.

The count of this clone is one. Relative to the germline gene, one junction end is altered; a read error may explain this. The chain combines TRBV7-7 with TRBJ2-1, with 9 bases identical to TRBD2. Germline V gene sequence: CDR1 SSHAT, CDR2 FNYEAQ (reference sequence). CDR3 size: 15 residues. In nucleotides, the CDR3 is TGTGCTAGCAGCTTAGGGGCTAGCGGGGCCAATGAGCAGTTCTTC. Amino acids: CASSLGASGANEQFF. Combining the CDR3 with reference TRBV7-7 and TRBJ2-1 gives the whole variable domain GAGVSQSPRYKVTKRGQDVTLRCDPISSHATLYWYQQALGQGPEFLTYFNYEAQPDKSGLPSDRFSAERPEGSISTLTIQRTEQRDSAMYRCASSLGASGANEQFFGPGTRLTVL.